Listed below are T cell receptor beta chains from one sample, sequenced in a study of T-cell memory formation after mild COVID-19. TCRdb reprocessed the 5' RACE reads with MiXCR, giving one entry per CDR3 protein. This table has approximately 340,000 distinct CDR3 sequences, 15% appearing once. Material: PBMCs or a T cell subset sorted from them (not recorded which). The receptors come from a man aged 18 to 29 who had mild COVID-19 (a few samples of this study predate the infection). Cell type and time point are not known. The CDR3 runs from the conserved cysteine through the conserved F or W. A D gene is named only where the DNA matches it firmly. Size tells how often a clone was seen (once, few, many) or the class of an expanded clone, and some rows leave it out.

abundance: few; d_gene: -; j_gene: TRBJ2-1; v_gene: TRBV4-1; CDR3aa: CASSQGDLYNEQFF; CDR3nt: TGCGCCAGCAGCCAAGGGGACCTCTACAATGAGCAGTTCTTC
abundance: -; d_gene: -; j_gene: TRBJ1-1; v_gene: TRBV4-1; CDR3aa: CASSPGGGPEAFF; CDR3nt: TGCGCCAGCAGCCCTGGGGGGGGCCCTGAAGCTTTCTTT
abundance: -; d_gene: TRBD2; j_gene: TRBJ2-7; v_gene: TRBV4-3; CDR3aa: CASSFRLAGDYEQYF; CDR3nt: TGCGCCAGCAGCTTCCGACTAGCGGGTGACTACGAGCAGTACTTC
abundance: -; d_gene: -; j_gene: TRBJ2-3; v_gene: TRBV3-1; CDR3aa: CASSRTGIPGRYF; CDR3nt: TGTGCCAGCAGCCGAACCGGGATCCCAGGCCGGTATTTT
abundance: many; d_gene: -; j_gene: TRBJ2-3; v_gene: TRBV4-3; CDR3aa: CASSQDTGFDTDTQYF; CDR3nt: TGCGCCAGCAGCCAAGATACTGGCTTTGACACAGATACGCAGTATTTT
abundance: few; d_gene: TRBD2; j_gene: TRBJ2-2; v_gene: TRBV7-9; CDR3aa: CASSPGLPNTGELFF; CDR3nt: TGTGCCAGCAGCCCGGGACTACCGAACACCGGGGAGCTGTTTTTT
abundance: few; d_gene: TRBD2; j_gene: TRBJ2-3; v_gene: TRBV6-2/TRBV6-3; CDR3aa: CASSYLPLAGSTDTQYF; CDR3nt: TGTGCCAGCAGTTACCTTCCGCTAGCGGGGAGCACAGATACGCAGTATTTT
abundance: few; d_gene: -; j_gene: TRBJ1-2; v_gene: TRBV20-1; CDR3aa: CSANYGYTF; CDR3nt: TGCAGTGCTAACTATGGCTACACCTTC
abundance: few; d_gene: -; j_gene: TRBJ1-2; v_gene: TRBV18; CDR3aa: CASSRDLGQPYGYTF; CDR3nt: TGTGCCAGCTCAAGAGACCTCGGCCAGCCTTATGGCTACACCTTC
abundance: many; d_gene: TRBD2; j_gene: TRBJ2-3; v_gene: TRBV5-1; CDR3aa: CASSPSGGAGTDTQYF; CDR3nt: TGCGCCAGCAGCCCTAGCGGGGGGGCCGGCACAGATACGCAGTATTTT
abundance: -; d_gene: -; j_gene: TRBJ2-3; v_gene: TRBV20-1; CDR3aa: CSALTADTQYF; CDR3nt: TGCAGTGCCCTTACCGCAGATACGCAGTATTTT
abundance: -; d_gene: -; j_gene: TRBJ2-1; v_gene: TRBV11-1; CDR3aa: CASSLSPSAALYNEQFF; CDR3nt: TGTGCCAGCAGCTTATCACCATCCGCGGCTTTATACAATGAGCAGTTCTTC
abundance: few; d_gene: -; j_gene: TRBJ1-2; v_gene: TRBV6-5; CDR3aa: CASSYGGIYGYTF; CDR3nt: TGTGCCAGCAGTTACGGCGGGATCTATGGCTACACCTTC
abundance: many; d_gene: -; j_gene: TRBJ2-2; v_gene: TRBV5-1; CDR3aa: CASSLGGVHTGELFF; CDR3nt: TGCGCCAGCAGCTTGGGAGGGGTCCACACCGGGGAGCTGTTTTTT
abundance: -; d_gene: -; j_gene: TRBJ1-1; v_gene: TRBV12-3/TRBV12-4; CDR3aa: CASSSGGEREAFF; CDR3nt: TGTGCCAGCAGTTCCGGGGGCGAAAGGGAAGCTTTCTTT
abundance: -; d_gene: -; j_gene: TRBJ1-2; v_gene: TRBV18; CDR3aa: CASSPAGVYGYTF; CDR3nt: TGTGCCAGCTCACCCGCGGGGGTCTATGGCTACACCTTC
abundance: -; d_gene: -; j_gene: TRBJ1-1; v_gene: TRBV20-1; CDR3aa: CSVPLGRTEAFF; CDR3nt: TGCAGTGTCCCCCTGGGGCGGACTGAAGCTTTCTTT
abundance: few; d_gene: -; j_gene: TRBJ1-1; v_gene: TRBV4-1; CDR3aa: CASSHWGLPTEAFF; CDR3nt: TGCGCCAGCAGCCATTGGGGGCTTCCGACTGAAGCTTTCTTT
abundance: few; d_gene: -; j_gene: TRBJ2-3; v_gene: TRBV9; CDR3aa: CASSGGTGRAGPDTQYF; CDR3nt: TGTGCCAGCAGCGGAGGGACGGGACGCGCCGGACCAGATACGCAGTATTTT
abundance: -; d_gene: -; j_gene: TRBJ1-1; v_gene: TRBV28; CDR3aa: CASSSLRGGAFF; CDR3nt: TGTGCCAGCAGTTCCCTACGGGGGGGAGCTTTCTTT
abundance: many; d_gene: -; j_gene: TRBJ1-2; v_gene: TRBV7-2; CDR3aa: CASSLGPAIIPPSKGYTF; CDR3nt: TGTGCCAGCAGCTTAGGGCCAGCCATTATCCCTCCCTCTAAGGGCTACACCTTC
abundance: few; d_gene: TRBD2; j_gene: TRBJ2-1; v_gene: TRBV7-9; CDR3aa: CASSSSGGAPRNEQFF; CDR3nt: TGTGCCAGCAGCTCCAGCGGGGGGGCCCCAAGGAATGAGCAGTTCTTC
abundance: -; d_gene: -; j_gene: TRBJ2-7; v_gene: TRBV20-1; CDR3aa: CSALRGGSSYEQYF; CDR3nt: TGCAGTGCTCTGAGGGGGGGGTCCAGCTACGAGCAGTACTTC
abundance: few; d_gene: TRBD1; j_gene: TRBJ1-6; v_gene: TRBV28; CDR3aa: CASSFNVGGFYNSPLHF; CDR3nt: TGTGCCAGCAGTTTCAACGTAGGGGGCTTTTATAATTCACCCCTCCACTTT
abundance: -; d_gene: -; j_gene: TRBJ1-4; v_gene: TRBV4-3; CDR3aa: CASSQEGPRGKLFF; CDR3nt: TGCGCCAGCAGCCAAGAGGGGCCTCGGGGGAAACTGTTTTTT
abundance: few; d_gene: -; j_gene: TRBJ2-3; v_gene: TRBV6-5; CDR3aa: CASSTSGGRGPTDTQYF; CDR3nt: TGTGCCAGCAGTACCTCTGGTGGGAGGGGGCCCACAGATACGCAGTATTTT
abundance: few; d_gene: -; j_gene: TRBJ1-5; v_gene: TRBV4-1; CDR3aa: CASSQGGVQPQHF; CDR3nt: TGCGCCAGCAGCCAAGGGGGGGTTCAGCCCCAGCATTTT
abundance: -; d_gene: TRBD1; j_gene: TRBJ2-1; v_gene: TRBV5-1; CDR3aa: CASSPGTANEQFF; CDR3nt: TGCGCCAGCAGCCCGGGGACAGCTAATGAGCAGTTCTTC
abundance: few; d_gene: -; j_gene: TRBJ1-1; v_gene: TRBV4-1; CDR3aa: CASSLEARLAEAFF; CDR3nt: TGCGCCAGCAGTCTAGAGGCCAGGCTGGCAGAAGCTTTCTTT
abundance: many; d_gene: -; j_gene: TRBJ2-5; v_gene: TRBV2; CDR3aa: CASSEGAETQYF; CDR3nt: TGTGCCAGCAGTGAGGGAGCGGAGACCCAGTACTTC
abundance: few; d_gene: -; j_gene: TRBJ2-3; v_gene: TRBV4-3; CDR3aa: CASSQDYGFGTDTQYF; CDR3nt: TGCGCCAGCAGCCAAGATTACGGATTCGGAACAGATACGCAGTATTTT
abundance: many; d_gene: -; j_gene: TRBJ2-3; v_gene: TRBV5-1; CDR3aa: CASSSGTPGNTQYF; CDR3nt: TGCGCCAGCAGCTCCGGGACGCCGGGAAATACGCAGTATTTT
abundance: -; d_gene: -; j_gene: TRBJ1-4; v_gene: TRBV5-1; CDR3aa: CASSSDRADEKLFF; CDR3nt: TGCGCCAGCAGCTCTGACAGAGCTGATGAAAAACTGTTTTTT
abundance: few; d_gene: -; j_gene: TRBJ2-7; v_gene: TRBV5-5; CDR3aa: CASSPGASQSYEQYF; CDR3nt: TGTGCCAGCAGCCCAGGGGCAAGTCAATCCTACGAGCAGTACTTC
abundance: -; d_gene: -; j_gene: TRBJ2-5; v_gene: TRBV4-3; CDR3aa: CASSQDSGETQYF; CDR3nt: TGCGCCAGCAGCCAAGATTCCGGGGAGACCCAGTACTTC
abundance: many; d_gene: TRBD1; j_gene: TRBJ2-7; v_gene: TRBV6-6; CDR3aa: CASSYQTGVHEQYF; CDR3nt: TGTGCCAGCAGTTACCAGACAGGGGTGCACGAGCAGTACTTC
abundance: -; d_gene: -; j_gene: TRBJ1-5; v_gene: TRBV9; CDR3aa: CASSERGVPNQPQHF; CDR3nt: TGTGCCAGCAGCGAAAGGGGGGTACCGAATCAGCCCCAGCATTTT
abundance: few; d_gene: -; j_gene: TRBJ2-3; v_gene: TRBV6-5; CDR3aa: CASRVQGFSTDTQYF; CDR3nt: TGTGCCAGCAGGGTACAGGGTTTTAGCACAGATACGCAGTATTTT